These 29 T cell receptor beta chains were sequenced from one sample in a study of T cell responses to AZD1222 COVID-19 vaccine. Only in-frame clones appear in the TCRdb table, and some are missing; sequencing was by immunoSEQ multiplex PCR. Of around 140,000 clones in the sample, roughly 85% were seen once. The sample consisted of peripheral blood, taken 28 days after the second dose of the MenACWY control vaccine. These TCRs come from an adult who received the MenACWY meningococcal vaccine as a control.

The chain combines TRBV11-3 with TRBJ2-1, with D tentatively TRBD1 (6 bases). The V gene's germline CDR1 is SGHNT and CDR2 YENEEA. The V and J ends lost 8 bases and 6 bases respectively, with 11 bases between them. The CDR3 consists of 12 residues. The CDR3 DNA sequence: TGTGCCAGCTCTCACAGGGCCAATGAGCAGTTCTTC. This sequence encodes CASSHRANEQFF.

This clone appeared once. CDR3: CASRPSGGGYGYTF. CDR3 coding DNA: TGTGCCAGCAGACCCTCCGGGGGCGGCTATGGCTACACCTTC. The genes are TRBV27 and TRBJ1-2, with TRBD1 as a possible D gene (6 bases). Per germline, CDR1 MNHEY and CDR2 SMNVEV (reference sequence). V shed 6 bases and J shed 4 bases, with 15 bases lying between them. There are 14 residues in the CDR3.

The genes are TRBV6-1 and TRBJ1-5, with a weak D call TRBD1 (6 bases). The CDR3 runs to 17 residues. The germline V gene encodes CDR1 MNHNS and CDR2 SASEGT. Trimming removed 3 bases at V and 0 bases at J, with 15 bases between. As DNA, the CDR3 is TGTGCCAGCAGTGATACGGGACAACTCATTAGCAATCAGCCCCAGCATTTT. Amino acids: CASSDTGQLISNQPQHF.

V gene TRBV5-1 combines with J gene TRBJ1-2; TRBD1 is a possible D gene (6 bases). Trimming took 4 bases from V and 5 from J, leaving 12 bases between them. This CDR3 contains 13 residues. Germline V lookup: CDR1 SGHRS, CDR2 YFSETQ. CDR3 in amino acids: CASSRDRQYGYTF. The CDR3 DNA sequence: TGCGCCAGCAGCCGAGACAGGCAGTATGGCTACACCTTC.

The V call is TRBV2, the J call TRBJ1-2; TRBD1 aligns across 8 bases. Germline CDR1 reads SNHLY; CDR2 reads FYNNEI. Losses at the gene ends were 1 base for V and 5 bases for J; bases not matched to a gene: 0. The CDR3 totals 13 residues. The CDR3 protein is CASSEGQGYGYTF. In DNA form, the CDR3 reads TGTGCCAGCAGTGAAGGACAGGGGTATGGCTACACCTTC.

Concerning this clone: Other DNA sequences in the same sample also yield this CDR3. This rearrangement joins TRBV6-2 or TRBV6-3 to TRBJ1-5; perhaps TRBD1 as D (6 bases). Germline V lookup: CDR1 MNHEY, CDR2 SVGEGT. The V end was cut by 2 bases, the J end by 7 bases, with 9 bases between. This CDR3 has 13 amino acids. The CDR3 here is CASSYGGGQPQHF. In DNA form, the CDR3 reads TGTGCCAGCAGTTACGGGGGCGGGCAGCCCCAGCATTTT.

V and J are TRBV19 and TRBJ1-2; tentative D call: TRBD1 (6 bases). This CDR3 has 14 residues. V lost 0 bases and J lost 7, with 12 bases in between. Looked up from germline, CDR1 is LNHDA and CDR2 is SQIVND (reference sequence). The CDR3 bases are TGTGCCAGTAGTATAGACAGGGGTTCGGGTGGCTACACCTTC. This sequence encodes CASSIDRGSGGYTF.

J is TRBJ2-1 and V is TRBV5-1; 8 nucleotides align to TRBD1. V lost 4 bases and J lost 7; bases outside the gene matches: 4. This CDR3 spans 13 amino acids. Germline values: CDR1 SGHRS, CDR2 YFSETQ. CDR3 sequence reads: CASSIGTGNEQFF. The CDR3 DNA sequence: TGCGCCAGCAGCATCGGGACAGGAAATGAGCAGTTCTTC.

The rearrangement joins TRBV11-2 to TRBJ2-7; D may be TRBD1 or TRBD2 (6 bases each). The germline gives CDR1 SGHAT, CDR2 FQNNGV. This CDR3 region has 16 residues. V gave up 6 bases and J gave up 1 base, with 19 bases separating them. The CDR3 nucleotides are TGTGCCAGCAGTCCGGGACTCAGGGGATCTTCCTACGAGCAGTACTTC. Translation: CASSPGLRGSSYEQYF.

The CDR3 loop is CATSSRDRGRGQPQHF. CDR3 in DNA: TGTGCCACCAGCAGCAGGGACAGGGGTAGAGGTCAGCCCCAGCATTTT. V gene TRBV15 combines with J gene TRBJ1-5; 10 positions match TRBD1. Unmatched junction bases numbered 8, after V lost 3 bases and J lost 6 bases. Looked up from germline, CDR1 is LNHNV and CDR2 is YYDKDF (reference sequence). The CDR3 is 16 amino acids.

The rearrangement uses TRBV6-1 and TRBJ1-2; unclear D gene. Germline V lookup: CDR1 MNHNS, CDR2 SASEGT. The V end was cut by 1 base, the J end by 4 bases, with 7 bases between. The CDR3 consists of 13 residues. CDR3 sequence (DNA): TGTGCCAGCAGTGAAGACGGTAGCTATGGCTACACCTTC. The encoded protein is CASSEDGSYGYTF.

This chain links TRBV3-1 (or the pseudogene TRBV3-2) with TRBJ2-7, with TRBD2 identical over 9 bases. There are 17 residues in the CDR3. V was pared by 1 base and J by 3 bases, with 10 bases of the junction left unmatched. Germline V CDR1 and CDR2: LGHDT, YNNKEL (reference sequence). CDR3 in amino acids: CASSQVRASGIHYEQYF. The CDR3 DNA sequence: TGTGCCAGCAGCCAAGTCAGGGCTAGCGGGATACACTACGAGCAGTACTTC.

V is TRBV18 and J is TRBJ2-7; TRBD1 matches at 9 bases. The CDR3 is 17 amino acids. Germline lookup yields CDR1 KGHSH and CDR2 LQKENI. The V segment lost 1 base and the J segment 4 bases; nucleotides outside the gene matches: 11. The CDR3 bases are TGTGCCAGCTCACCACGGAGACAGGGGGGATTTGGTTACGAGCAGTACTTC. Encoded protein: CASSPRRQGGFGYEQYF.

The rearrangement links TRBV5-6 to TRBJ2-7, with 9 bases lining up with TRBD1. The CDR3 covers 14 residues. J gave up 4 bases and V 4 bases, and 6 bases lay outside the gene matches. CDR1 is SGHDT and CDR2 is YYEEEE in the germline V gene. The CDR3 reads CASSPRQGVYEQYV. The DNA of the CDR3 is TGTGCCAGCAGCCCAAGACAGGGGGTATACGAGCAGTACGTC.

V gene TRBV3-1 (or the pseudogene TRBV3-2) combines with J gene TRBJ1-1, with D tentatively TRBD1 (6 bases). Germline V gives CDR1 LGHDT, CDR2 YNNKEL (reference sequence). This CDR3 has 17 residues. V was shortened by 4 bases and J by 1 base, with 19 bases between the two germline ends. The CDR3 spells CASSPTLRGDRNTEAFF. In DNA, the CDR3 is TGTGCCAGCAGCCCTACATTGAGGGGGGATAGGAACACTGAAGCTTTCTTT.

Only a few counts were recorded for this clone. The chain joins TRBV5-1 to TRBJ1-3; tentatively, D is TRBD1 (5 bases). The germline CDR1 and CDR2 sequences are SGHRS and YFSETQ. The CDR3 consists of 15 residues. Trimming removed 0 bases from V and 2 bases from J, with 9 bases in between. CDR3: CASSLAGLPGNTIYF. The DNA of the CDR3 is TGCGCCAGCAGCTTGGCGGGGCTACCTGGAAACACCATATATTTT.

This chain uses TRBV10-2 with TRBJ1-1, with 7 nucleotides matching TRBD1. CDR3 length: 12 amino acids. Germline loops: CDR1 WSHSY, CDR2 SAAADI. J was trimmed by 5 bases and V by 11 bases; bases with no gene match: 8. The CDR3 sequence: CAATGVGTEAFF. DNA for the CDR3: TGCGCCGCAACAGGGGTAGGAACTGAAGCTTTCTTT.

This chain uses TRBV3-1 (or the pseudogene TRBV3-2) with TRBJ1-4; D may be TRBD1 (5 bases). Looked up from germline, CDR1 is LGHDT and CDR2 is YNNKEL (reference sequence). Trimming took off 7 bases at V and 2 bases at J, with 14 bases between the two ends. The CDR3 length is 15 residues. CDR3 in amino acids: CASTNSWGTNEKLFF. CDR3 nucleotide sequence: TGTGCCAGCACTAACTCGTGGGGGACTAATGAAAAACTGTTTTTT.

V and J are TRBV19 and TRBJ1-5; D is unresolved. CDR3 length: 15 amino acids. Deletions cut 5 bases from V and 3 bases from J, with 14 bases between. Germline V gene data show CDR1 as LNHDA and CDR2 as SQIVND (reference sequence). CDR3 region: CASSVYPQANQPQHF. CDR3 DNA: TGTGCCAGTAGTGTATATCCGCAGGCCAATCAGCCCCAGCATTTT.

The rearrangement joins TRBV13 to TRBJ2-7, with 8 nucleotides matching TRBD1. The CDR3 sequence is 14 residues long. Germline CDR1 PRHDT, CDR2 FYEKMQ (reference sequence). J was trimmed by 3 bases and V by 6 bases; bases with no gene match: 7. The CDR3 region has the DNA TGTGCCAGCAGTTCCGGGACAGGCGTCTACGAGCAGTACTTC. It yields the protein CASSSGTGVYEQYF.

The J gene is TRBJ2-1, the V gene TRBV9, with 14 nucleotides matching TRBD2. Trimming removed 4 bases from V and 10 bases from J; junction bases left unmatched: 7. The germline V gene has CDR1 SGDLS and CDR2 YYNGEE. There are 15 residues in the CDR3. The CDR3 DNA reads TGTGCCAGCAGCCCGGGACTAGCGGGAGCAGGAGAGCAGTTCTTC. This gives the protein CASSPGLAGAGEQFF.

The chain is built from TRBV5-1 and TRBJ2-1; TRBD1 matches 7 bases. Germline V gene sequence: CDR1 SGHRS, CDR2 YFSETQ. The CDR3 runs to 16 residues. V shed 1 base and J 6 bases; nucleotides not matched to a gene: 10. For the CDR3, the DNA is TGCGCCAGCAGCTTGAGCCCACAGGGGTTGGCCAATGAGCAGTTCTTC. Translating gives CASSLSPQGLANEQFF.

The chain joins TRBV5-1 to TRBJ2-5, with TRBD1 matching over 7 bases. CDR1 SGHRS and CDR2 YFSETQ come from the germline V gene. Trimming removed 5 bases from V and 5 bases from J; junction bases left unmatched: 15. The CDR3 sequence is 16 residues long. CDR3 bases: TGCGCCAGCAGTTTCTCCGGACAGGCCGGTGGGGAGACCCAGTACTTC. It encodes CASSFSGQAGGETQYF.

V usage is TRBV4-3 and J usage is TRBJ1-5, with D uncertain. Trimming removed 1 base at V and 4 bases at J, with 8 bases between. Germline V gene lookup returns CDR1 LGHNA and CDR2 YSLEER. The CDR3 has 14 residues. In DNA form, the CDR3 reads TGCGCCAGCAGCCAAGGCGACGGGAATCAGCCCCAGCATTTT. Amino acids: CASSQGDGNQPQHF.

DNA for the CDR3: TGTGCCACCAGCCGGTACCCAGTTGGAGGTGCTGGGGCCAACGTCCTGACTTTC. Amino acid sequence: CATSRYPVGGAGANVLTF. The rearrangement links TRBV24-1 to TRBJ2-6; D is perhaps TRBD2 (5 bases). With 7 bases removed from V and 2 bases from J, the gap between germline ends came to 20 bases. Germline lookup yields CDR1 KGHDR and CDR2 SFDVKD. This CDR3 is 18 amino acids long.

This chain connects TRBV6-2 or TRBV6-3 to TRBJ1-1; D gene ambiguous. CDR3 size: 12 residues. Germline CDR1 MNHEY, CDR2 SVGEGT. Trimming stripped 3 bases from V and 0 bases from J, with 2 bases between. The CDR3 loop is CASSYLNTEAFF. In nucleotides, the CDR3 is TGTGCCAGCAGTTATTTGAACACTGAAGCTTTCTTT.

The chain combines TRBV2 with TRBJ1-4; TRBD1 matches at 7 bases. Trimming cost V 2 bases and J 8 bases; bases outside gene matches: 11. CDR1 and CDR2 from the germline V gene are SNHLY and FYNNEI. The CDR3 spans 16 residues. The CDR3 region is CASSERRQGRGEKLFF. CDR3 DNA sequence: TGTGCCAGCAGTGAACGGCGACAGGGAAGGGGAGAAAAACTGTTTTTT.

This chain uses TRBV6-4 with TRBJ1-2; D call uncertain. The CDR3 contains 14 residues. In germline, CDR1 is MRHNA, CDR2 SNTAGT. V was pared by 0 bases and J by 4 bases, with 9 bases between. CDR3 residues: CASSDSPGGYGYTF. CDR3 bases: TGTGCCAGCAGTGACTCGCCGGGCGGCTATGGCTACACCTTC.

CDR3 coding DNA: TGTGCCAGCAGCTTAAGCGGGACCGGGCAGCCCCAGCATTTT. It encodes CASSLSGTGQPQHF. V is TRBV11-3 and J is TRBJ1-5; TRBD1 is a possible D gene (5 bases). V dropped 2 bases and J dropped 7 bases, with 12 bases sitting between them. Germline loops: CDR1 SGHNT, CDR2 YENEEA. This CDR3 is built from 14 residues.